This T cell receptor (beta chain) was identified in a study of cytotoxic CD8 clonotypes in ibrutinib-treated CLL. Study-level information: The patients, about a dozen relapsed/refractory and approximately 14 treatment-naive, included roughly 17 who were IGHV unmutated.

About this clone: The antigen is not known.

Assay: immunoSEQ multiplex PCR; the TCRdb copy retains only in-frame clones and omits some. This sample has about 85,000 clones, with around 79% found just once. Findings and limits, study-wide: Public clonotypes, an uncommon group, contracted or remained stable on treatment. A rise in clonality was seen at ibrutinib response, and a fall back toward baseline was seen at progression.

CDR3 length equals 15 residues. The germline V gene has CDR1 SGHAT and CDR2 FQNNGV. J gave up 4 bases and V 4 bases, and 6 bases lay outside the gene matches. Frozen PBMC stocks contributed 2 to 2.5 micrograms of genomic DNA to the TCR beta libraries. The chain combines TRBV11-2 with TRBJ2-5; 10 bases fit TRBD2. This sequence originates from a human donor with chronic lymphocytic leukemia. This sample comprised PBMCs, obtained after 12 months of ibrutinib treatment. The DNA of the CDR3 is TGTGCCAGCAGCTCAGCGGGGGGGTTTTTAGAGACCCAGTACTTC. Residues: CASSSAGGFLETQYF. Looking up the rest from reference TRBV11-2 and TRBJ2-5 gives the full variable domain: EAGVAQSPRYKIIEKRQSVAFWCNPISGHATLYWYQQILGQGPKLLIQFQNNGVVDDSQLPKDRFSAERLKGVDSTLKIQPAKLEDSAVYLCASSSAGGFLETQYFGPGTRLLVL.